Listed below are T cell receptor beta chains from one sample, sequenced in a study of OX40 agonist ivuxolimab in advanced cancers. Sequenced by immunoSEQ multiplex PCR; TCRdb stores in-frame clones only, minus some. The table includes roughly 56,000 clones, around four fifths detected once. The specimen was CD4+ or CD8+ T cells sorted from blood, collected in a trial of the OX40 agonist ivuxolimab. These receptors were taken from an adult with an advanced solid tumor such as melanoma, head and neck, liver or kidney cancer. Each CDR3 is given with its conserved first and last residue. A D gene is named only where the DNA matches it firmly.

TRBJ2-7 . TRBV7-2 TGTGCCAGCGCTGGGGCCTACGAGCAGTACTTC CASAGAYEQYF
TRBJ2-3 . TRBV6-1 TGTGCCAGCAGTGAAGCGGGGGGCACAGATACGCAGTATTTT CASSEAGGTDTQYF
TRBJ1-1 . TRBV7-3 TGTGCCAGCAGCTTAATCGGACCGAACACTGAAGCTTTCTTT CASSLIGPNTEAFF
TRBJ2-3 . TRBV5-1 TGCGCCAGCAGCTCTTACGCCACAGATACGCAGTATTTT CASSSYATDTQYF
TRBJ2-7 TRBD2 TRBV4-2 TGTGCCAGCAGCCCGTCGACTAGCGGGGGGTCCGAGGAGCAGTACTTC CASSPSTSGGSEEQYF
TRBJ2-5 TRBD2 TRBV7-8 TGTGCCAGCAGCTTACTATCGCTTAGCGGGGGGAGGGAGACCCAGTACTTC CASSLLSLSGGRETQYF
TRBJ1-4 . TRBV5-6 TGTGCCAGCAGCTCCACAGGGACAACTAATGAAAAACTGTTTTTT CASSSTGTTNEKLFF
TRBJ2-7 . TRBV30 TGTGCCTGGACACAGGGATCCTACGAGCAGTACTTC CAWTQGSYEQYF
TRBJ1-1 . TRBV4-3 TGCGCCAGCAGCGAACAGGGGAACACTGAAGCTTTCTTT CASSEQGNTEAFF
TRBJ1-6 TRBD1 TRBV27 TGTGCCACCAAAAGAATCGAGACAGGGGATTCACCCCTCCACTTT CATKRIETGDSPLHF
TRBJ1-1 . TRBV30 TGTGCCTGGAGTGTGGGGGCTGACACTGAAGCTTTCTTT CAWSVGADTEAFF
TRBJ2-6 . TRBV27 TGTGCCAACAAACGGCTTTGGCCCTCTGGGGCCAACGTCCTGACTTTC CANKRLWPSGANVLTF
TRBJ2-5 TRBD2 TRBV4-1 TGCGCCAGCCTACTAGCGGAGGAGACCCAGTACTTC CASLLAEETQYF
TRBJ2-5 . TRBV25-1 TGTGCCAGCAGTTGGGGCTTGGAAGAGACCCAGTACTTC CASSWGLEETQYF
TRBJ2-2 . TRBV19 TGTGCCAGTAGTATTTCAGGGAACACCGGGGAGCTGTTTTTT CASSISGNTGELFF
TRBJ1-6 . TRBV19 TGTGCCAGTAGTATCCCGAATAATAATTCACCCCTCCACTTT CASSIPNNNSPLHF
TRBJ2-2 . TRBV5-8 TGTGCCAGCAGCTCGGTTGGAGGGACAGATAACACCGGGGAGCTGTTTTTT CASSSVGGTDNTGELFF
TRBJ2-7 . TRBV11-3 TGTGCCAGCAGCTTGGAGCAGCGCTACGAGCAGTACTTC CASSLEQRYEQYF
TRBJ2-1 TRBD2 TRBV9 TGTGCCAGCAGCGGAAGCGGGGGGGCTCACAATGAGCAGTTCTTC CASSGSGGAHNEQFF
TRBJ2-1 . TRBV7-2 TGTGCCAGCAGCTTAACAGGGTCCTCCTACAATGAGCAGTTCTTC CASSLTGSSYNEQFF
TRBJ1-5 . TRBV28 TGTGCCAGCAGTTTTAGCAATCAGCCCCAGCATTTT CASSFSNQPQHF
TRBJ2-7 . TRBV9 TGTGCCAGCAGCGAGGGAACCTCCTACGAGCAGTACTTC CASSEGTSYEQYF
TRBJ2-7 . TRBV7-6 TGTGCCAGCAGCTTAGAGTATGGTAGTATGCACGAGCAGTACTTC CASSLEYGSMHEQYF
TRBJ2-2 . TRBV7-2 TGTGCCAGCAGCTTAGAGGGGACACGGGCCGGGGAGCTGTTTTTT CASSLEGTRAGELFF
TRBJ1-1 TRBD1 TRBV5-1 TGCGCCAGCAGCGCCCGACAGGGGGCATACACTGAAGCTTTCTTT CASSARQGAYTEAFF
TRBJ2-6 . TRBV6-1 TGTGCCAGCAGGACACAGGGTTCTGGGGCCAACGTCCTGACTTTC CASRTQGSGANVLTF